This T cell receptor beta chain appears in the sequencing data of a study of T cell changes during pregnancy in multiple sclerosis. The method was immunoSEQ multiplex PCR; TCRdb's version includes in-frame clones alone and lacks a portion of them. The sample records roughly 25,000 clones, more than 75% being singletons. V lost 4 bases to trimming and J lost 3 bases, with 6 bases between them. Looked up from germline, CDR1 is MRHNA and CDR2 is SNTAGT. The CDR3 covers 13 residues. This clone was observed a few times. The same CDR3 arises from other DNA sequences in this sample as well. The TCR sequence derives from a female donor in good health, enrolled as a control in a pregnancy study. The material sequenced was CD8+ T cells from peripheral blood mononuclear cells, taken in the first trimester of pregnancy. This chain connects TRBV6-4 to TRBJ2-2; D might be TRBD2 (6 bases). CDR3 DNA: TGTGCCAGCAGTGCGGGGGACACCGGGGAGCTGTTTTTT. Translation gives CASSAGDTGELFF.